This T cell receptor (beta chain) was captured in a study of T cells after yellow fever vaccination. Across the study: Low-cell-number fractions were prepared with SMART-Seq v4 Ultra Low Input.

The V end was cut by 0 bases, the J end by 0 bases, with 3 bases between. Germline V gene data show CDR1 as LGHNA and CDR2 as YNFKEQ. The CDR3 extends over 14 amino acids. Via MiXCR, TCRdb re-called the 5' RACE reads, giving one row per CDR3 protein. The data show some 350,000 distinct CDR3 sequences, with 4.1% seen just once and around 23% held by the top ten. Study results and caveats: Subsequent booster samples again held most clones from primary vaccination (roughly 95% CD4, roughly 91% CD8).

This clonotype was found many times. What it binds is unknown. This clonotype was sampled from a young man who received the YFV17D yellow fever vaccine. This material consisted of PBMCs, taken 5 days after the yellow fever booster vaccination. J is TRBJ2-4 and V is TRBV4-2; D not certain. The CDR3 sequence: CASSQDLAKNIQYF. The DNA for the CDR3 is TGTGCCAGCAGCCAAGATCTAGCCAAAAACATTCAGTACTTC.